This note documents a single T cell receptor (beta chain) sequence. Its specificity is not known. The sample is drawn from a study of graft-versus-host responses after intestinal transplantation. The wider study: Recipients were all induced with anti-thymocyte globulin, then given tacrolimus and steroids for about 3 years. Study observations and caveats: Declining HvG levels early post-transplant were linked to peak circulating GvH clone levels. Ileal or blood samples showed some GvH clones first, and such clones were also found in recipient marrow. Some patients had graft-donor T cell macrochimerism. In their allografts, the ratios of graft-versus-host to host-versus-graft T cell clones were high.

Sequencing used immunoSEQ multiplex PCR; TCRdb keeps in-frame clones, though not all of them. The sample has 60,000 to 90,000 clones; roughly 91% are singletons. Germline-derived CDR1 and CDR2 are MNHEY and SMNVEV (reference sequence). The V and J ends lost 0 bases and 8 bases respectively, with 11 bases between them. CDR3 length: 14 amino acids. The material was unstimulated CD8+ T cells sorted from spleen or lymph node cells, obtained before intestinal transplant. This sequence joins TRBV27 and TRBJ2-1, with D tentatively TRBD2 (6 bases). This clonotype was sampled from a human donor who received an intestinal transplant. CDR3 loop: CASSLSAGWDEQFF. CDR3 nucleotide sequence: TGTGCCAGCAGTTTATCGGCGGGGTGGGATGAGCAGTTCTTC.